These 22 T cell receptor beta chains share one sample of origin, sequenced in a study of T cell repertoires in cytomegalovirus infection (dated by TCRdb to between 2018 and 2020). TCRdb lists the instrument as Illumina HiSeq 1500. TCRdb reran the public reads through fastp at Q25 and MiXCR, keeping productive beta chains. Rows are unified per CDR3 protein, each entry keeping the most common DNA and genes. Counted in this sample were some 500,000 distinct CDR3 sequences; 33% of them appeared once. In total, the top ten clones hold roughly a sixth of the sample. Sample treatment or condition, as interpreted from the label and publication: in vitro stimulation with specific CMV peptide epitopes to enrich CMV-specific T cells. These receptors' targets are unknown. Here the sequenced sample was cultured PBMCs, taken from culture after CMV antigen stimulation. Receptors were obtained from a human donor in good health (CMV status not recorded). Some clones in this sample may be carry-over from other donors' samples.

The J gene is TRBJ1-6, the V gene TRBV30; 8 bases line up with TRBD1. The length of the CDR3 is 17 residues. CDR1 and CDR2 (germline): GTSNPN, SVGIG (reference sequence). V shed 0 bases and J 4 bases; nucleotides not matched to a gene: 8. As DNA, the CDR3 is TGTGCCTGGAGTGTGAGCGGGACAGGCATTTATAATTCACCCCTCCACTTT. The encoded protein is CAWSVSGTGIYNSPLHF.

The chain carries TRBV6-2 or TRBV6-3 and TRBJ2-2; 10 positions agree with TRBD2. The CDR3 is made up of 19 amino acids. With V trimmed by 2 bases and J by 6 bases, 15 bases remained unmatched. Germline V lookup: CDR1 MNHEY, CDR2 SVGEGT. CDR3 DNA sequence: TGTGCCAGCAGTTACCAGGGGGACAAGGGACTAGCGTATGCCGGGGAGCTGTTTTTT. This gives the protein CASSYQGDKGLAYAGELFF.

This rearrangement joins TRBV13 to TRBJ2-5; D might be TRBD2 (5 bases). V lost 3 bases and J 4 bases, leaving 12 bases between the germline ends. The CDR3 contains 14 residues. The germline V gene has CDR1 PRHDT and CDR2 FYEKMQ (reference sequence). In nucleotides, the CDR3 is TGTGCCAGCAGCTTCTTTAGCGCGACAGAGACCCAGTACTTC. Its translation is CASSFFSATETQYF.

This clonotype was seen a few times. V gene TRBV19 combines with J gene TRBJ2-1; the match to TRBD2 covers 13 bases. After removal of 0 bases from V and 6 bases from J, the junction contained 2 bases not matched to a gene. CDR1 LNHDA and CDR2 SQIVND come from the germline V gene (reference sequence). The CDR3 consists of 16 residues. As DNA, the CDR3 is TGTGCCAGTAGTATAGAACGGACTAGCGGGGGCAATGAGCAGTTCTTC. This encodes CASSIERTSGGNEQFF.

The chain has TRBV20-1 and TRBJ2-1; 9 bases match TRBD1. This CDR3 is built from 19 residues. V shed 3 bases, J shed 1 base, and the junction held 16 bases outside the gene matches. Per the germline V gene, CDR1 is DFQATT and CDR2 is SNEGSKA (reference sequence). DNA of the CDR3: TGCAGTGCTAGGGGTCCCGGGACAGGGTACGTGGGGTCCTACAATGAGCAGTTCTTC. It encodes CSARGPGTGYVGSYNEQFF.

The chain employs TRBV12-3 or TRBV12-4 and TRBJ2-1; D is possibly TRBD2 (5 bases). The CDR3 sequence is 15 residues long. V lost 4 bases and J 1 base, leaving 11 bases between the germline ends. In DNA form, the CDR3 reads TGTGCCAGCAGTTCCGCCTCGGGATCCTACAATGAGCAGTTCTTC. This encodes CASSSASGSYNEQFF.

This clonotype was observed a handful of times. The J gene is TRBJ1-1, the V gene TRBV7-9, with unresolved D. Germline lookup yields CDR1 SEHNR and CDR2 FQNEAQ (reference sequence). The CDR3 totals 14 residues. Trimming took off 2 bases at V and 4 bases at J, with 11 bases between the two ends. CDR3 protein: CASSLLAEFTEAFF. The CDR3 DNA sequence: TGTGCCAGCAGCTTACTGGCGGAATTCACTGAAGCTTTCTTT.

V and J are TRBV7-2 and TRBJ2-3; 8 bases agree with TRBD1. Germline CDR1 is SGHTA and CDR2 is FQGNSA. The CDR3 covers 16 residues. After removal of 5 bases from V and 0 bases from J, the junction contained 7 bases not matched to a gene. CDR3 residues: CASSPRGTGSTDTQYF. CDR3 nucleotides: TGTGCCAGCAGCCCCCGAGGGACAGGCAGCACAGATACGCAGTATTTT.

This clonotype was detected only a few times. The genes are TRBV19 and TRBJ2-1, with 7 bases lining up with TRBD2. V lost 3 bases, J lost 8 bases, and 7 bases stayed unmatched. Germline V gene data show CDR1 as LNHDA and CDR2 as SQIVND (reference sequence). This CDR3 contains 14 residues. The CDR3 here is CASSISLAADEQFF. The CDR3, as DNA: TGTGCCAGTAGTATCTCCCTAGCGGCGGATGAGCAGTTCTTC. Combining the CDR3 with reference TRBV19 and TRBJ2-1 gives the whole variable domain DGGITQSPKYLFRKEGQNVTLSCEQNLNHDAMYWYRQDPGQGLRLIYYSQIVNDFQKGDIAEGYSVSREKKESFPLTVTSAQKNPTAFYLCASSISLAADEQFFGPGTRLTVL.

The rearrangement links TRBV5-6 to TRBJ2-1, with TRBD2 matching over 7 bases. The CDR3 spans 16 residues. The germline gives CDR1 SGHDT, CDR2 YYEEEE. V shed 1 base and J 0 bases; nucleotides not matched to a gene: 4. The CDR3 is CASSLWLADSYNEQFF. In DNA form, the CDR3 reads TGTGCCAGCAGCTTGTGGCTAGCGGACTCCTACAATGAGCAGTTCTTC.

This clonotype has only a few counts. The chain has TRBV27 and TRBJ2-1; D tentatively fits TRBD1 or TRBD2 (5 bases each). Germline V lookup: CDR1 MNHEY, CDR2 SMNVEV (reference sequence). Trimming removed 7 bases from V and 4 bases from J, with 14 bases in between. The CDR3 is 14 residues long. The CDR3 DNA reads TGTGCCAGCACAAGGGACGGTCGATACAATGAGCAGTTCTTC. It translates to CASTRDGRYNEQFF.

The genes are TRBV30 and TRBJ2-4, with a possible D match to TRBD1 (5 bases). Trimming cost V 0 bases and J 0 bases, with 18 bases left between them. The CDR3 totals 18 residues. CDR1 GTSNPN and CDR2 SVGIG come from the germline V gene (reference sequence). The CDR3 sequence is CAWSVRVGRVRAKNIQYF. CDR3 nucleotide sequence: TGTGCCTGGAGTGTACGGGTGGGCAGGGTCCGAGCCAAAAACATTCAGTACTTC.

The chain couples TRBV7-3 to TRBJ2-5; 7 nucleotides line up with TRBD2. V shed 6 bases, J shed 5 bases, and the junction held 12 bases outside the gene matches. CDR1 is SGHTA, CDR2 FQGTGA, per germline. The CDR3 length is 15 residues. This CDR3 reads CASSGFGRAVETQYF. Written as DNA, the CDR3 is TGTGCCAGCAGTGGGTTTGGGAGGGCCGTGGAGACCCAGTACTTC.

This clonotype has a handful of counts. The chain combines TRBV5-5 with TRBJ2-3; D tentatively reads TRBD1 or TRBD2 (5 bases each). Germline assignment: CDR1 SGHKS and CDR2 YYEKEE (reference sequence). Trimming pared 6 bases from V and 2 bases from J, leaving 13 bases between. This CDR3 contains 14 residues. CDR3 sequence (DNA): TGTGCCAGCAAAAGGGACGGTGCCACAGATACGCAGTATTTT. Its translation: CASKRDGATDTQYF.

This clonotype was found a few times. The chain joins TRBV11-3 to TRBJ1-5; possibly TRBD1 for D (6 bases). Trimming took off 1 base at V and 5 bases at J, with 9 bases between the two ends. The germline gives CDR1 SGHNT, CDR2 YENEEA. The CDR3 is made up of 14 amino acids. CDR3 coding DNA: TGTGCCAGCAGCTTAGGTCCAGGGGATCAGCCCCAGCATTTT. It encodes CASSLGPGDQPQHF.

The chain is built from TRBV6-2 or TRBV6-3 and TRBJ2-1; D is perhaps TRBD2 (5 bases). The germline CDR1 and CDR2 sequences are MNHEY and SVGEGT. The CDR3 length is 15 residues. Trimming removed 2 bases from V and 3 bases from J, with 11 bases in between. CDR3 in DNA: TGTGCCAGCAGTTACGGAGCGGCCCGCTACAATGAGCAGTTCTTC. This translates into CASSYGAARYNEQFF.

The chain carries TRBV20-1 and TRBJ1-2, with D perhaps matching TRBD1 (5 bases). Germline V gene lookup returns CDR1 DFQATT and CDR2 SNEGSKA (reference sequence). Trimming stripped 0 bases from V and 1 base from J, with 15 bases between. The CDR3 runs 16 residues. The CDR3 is CSARDGATSYNYGYTF. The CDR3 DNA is TGCAGTGCTAGAGATGGGGCCACCTCCTATAACTATGGCTACACCTTC.

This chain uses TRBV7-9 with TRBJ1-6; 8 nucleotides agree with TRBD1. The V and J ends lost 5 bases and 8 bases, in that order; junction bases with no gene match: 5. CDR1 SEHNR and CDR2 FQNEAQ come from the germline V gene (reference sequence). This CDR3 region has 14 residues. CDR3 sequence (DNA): TGTGCCAGCAGCCTTCCGGGACAGGATTCACCCCTCCACTTT. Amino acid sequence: CASSLPGQDSPLHF.

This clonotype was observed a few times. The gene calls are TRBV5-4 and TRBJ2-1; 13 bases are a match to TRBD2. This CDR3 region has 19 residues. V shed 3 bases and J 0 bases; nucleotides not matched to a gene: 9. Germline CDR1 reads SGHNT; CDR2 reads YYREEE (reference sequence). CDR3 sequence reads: CASSSGTSGERFSYNEQFF. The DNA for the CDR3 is TGTGCCAGCAGCTCCGGGACTAGCGGGGAGCGATTCTCCTACAATGAGCAGTTCTTC.

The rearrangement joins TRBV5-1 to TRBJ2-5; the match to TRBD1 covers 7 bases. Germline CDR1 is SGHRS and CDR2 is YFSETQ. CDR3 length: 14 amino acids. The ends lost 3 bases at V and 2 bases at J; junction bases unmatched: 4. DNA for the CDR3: TGCGCCAGCAGCTATCGACAGGGACAAGAGACCCAGTACTTC. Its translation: CASSYRQGQETQYF.

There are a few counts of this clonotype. This CDR3 reads CASSLVAREQFF. The CDR3 region has the DNA TGTGCCAGCAGCTTAGTTGCTCGAGAGCAGTTCTTC. The V call is TRBV7-2, the J call TRBJ2-1, with D unclear. V lost 1 base and J 10 bases, leaving 8 bases between the germline ends. The germline CDR1 and CDR2 sequences are SGHTA and FQGNSA. This CDR3 has 12 amino acids.

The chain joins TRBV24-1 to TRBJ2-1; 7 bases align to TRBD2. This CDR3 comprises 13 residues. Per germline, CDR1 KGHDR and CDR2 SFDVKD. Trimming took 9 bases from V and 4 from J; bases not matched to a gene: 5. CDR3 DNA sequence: TGTGCCACCGTGGGAGGGCCTTACAATGAGCAGTTCTTC. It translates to CATVGGPYNEQFF.